Listed below are T cell receptor beta chains from one sample, sequenced in a study of blood T cell repertoires in COVID-19. Clones were sequenced by immunoSEQ multiplex PCR, and TCRdb holds only the in-frame ones, with some missing. The sample carries 100,000 to 150,000 clones, approximately 91% recorded once. The sequenced sample consisted of peripheral blood. The source of these receptors is a woman aged 80 or over with acute or convalescent COVID-19. CDR3s leave out the opening cysteine and the closing phenylalanine or tryptophan.

v_gene: TRBV5-1
j_gene: TRBJ1-1
CDR3aa: ASSAKEWAQFKNTEAF

v_gene: TRBV3-1/TRBV3-2
j_gene: TRBJ1-3
CDR3aa: ASSWTGSGNTIY

v_gene: TRBV6-5
j_gene: TRBJ1-6
CDR3aa: ASGGSYNSPLH

v_gene: TRBV7-9
j_gene: TRBJ2-1
CDR3aa: ASSLTAYNEQF

v_gene: TRBV25-1
j_gene: TRBJ1-1
CDR3aa: ASSEYPTRAF

v_gene: TRBV5-1
j_gene: TRBJ2-3
CDR3aa: ASSLGGGTTDTQY

v_gene: TRBV7-9
j_gene: TRBJ1-2
CDR3aa: ASSSQAGSKGYT

v_gene: TRBV5-4
j_gene: TRBJ2-1
CDR3aa: ASSIGLDNEQF

v_gene: TRBV14
j_gene: TRBJ2-1
CDR3aa: ASSYAGTREF

v_gene: TRBV6-5
j_gene: TRBJ1-2
CDR3aa: ATRRIGGSQYGYT

v_gene: TRBV2
j_gene: TRBJ1-5
CDR3aa: ASHGGGMSNQPQH

v_gene: TRBV6-2/TRBV6-3
j_gene: TRBJ2-1
CDR3aa: ASSSLNYNEQF

v_gene: TRBV5-4
j_gene: TRBJ2-3
CDR3aa: ASISAGTTGRAQY

v_gene: TRBV18
j_gene: TRBJ1-2
CDR3aa: ASSPRRAEYGYT

v_gene: TRBV6-1
j_gene: TRBJ1-6
CDR3aa: ASSETGKGSPLH

v_gene: TRBV9
j_gene: TRBJ1-4
CDR3aa: ASSPGGPREKLF

v_gene: TRBV5-4
j_gene: TRBJ2-5
CDR3aa: ASSSTSGSQETQY

v_gene: TRBV18
j_gene: TRBJ1-5
CDR3aa: ASSTTGQGSAQPQH

v_gene: TRBV12-3/TRBV12-4
j_gene: TRBJ1-3
CDR3aa: ASLGGTGNTIY